Sequencing of this T cell receptor beta chain was carried out in a study of identical twins. Notes on this clonotype: Its antigen is still unknown.

Study observations and caveats: Twins' surplus sharing was weaker for beta out-of-frame sequences. In cord blood, abundant beta clonotypes had fewer insertions; memory showed no trend.

Using its own MiXCR run on the 5' RACE reads, TCRdb lists one record per CDR3 protein. The table lists under 900,000 distinct CDR3 sequences, 18% of them singletons. This sample also appeared in a second study, on T cells expressing NK-cell markers. That study adds: It was sorted CD3+CD56-NKG2C+, CD3+CD56+NKG2C- and CD3+CD56+NKG2C+ T cells that provided the TCR beta repertoires. In five or six donors, dominant CD3+CD56+NKG2C+ clonotypes ranked among the top 10 CD8+ clonotypes.

The receptor was derived from a woman in her late teens or twenties in good health. Sequenced material: PBMCs.

CDR3 nucleotide sequence: TGTGCCAGCAGTTTATGGACAGGGCGTCTGGATTCACCCCTCCACTTT. Encoded protein: CASSLWTGRLDSPLHF. The rearrangement links TRBV27 to TRBJ1-6, with 8 bases fitting TRBD1. The CDR3 is 16 amino acids. The V gene's germline CDR1 is MNHEY and CDR2 SMNVEV (reference sequence). The junction had 7 bases not matched to a gene; V was cut back by 1 base and J by 8 bases.